The rows below give T cell receptor beta chains drawn from one sample of a study of blood T cell repertoires in COVID-19. Generated by immunoSEQ multiplex PCR, the TCRdb table keeps only in-frame clones and is missing some. Among about 43,000 clones listed, roughly 90% were seen once. Sequenced sample: peripheral blood. Receptor source: a woman older than 75 with active COVID-19. Each CDR3 is given without its conserved first and last residue. Fields, in order: V gene, J gene, clone size, CDR3 protein. Clone size appears in some rows only: once, few, many, or a class for an expanded clone.

V gene: TRBV30; J gene: TRBJ1-1; clone size: once; CDR3 protein: ACSSNTEAF
V gene: TRBV10-3; J gene: TRBJ2-5; clone size: .; CDR3 protein: AISPRLAGGENQETQY
V gene: TRBV19; J gene: TRBJ2-2; clone size: .; CDR3 protein: ASRAGTDTGELF
V gene: TRBV18; J gene: TRBJ2-1; clone size: .; CDR3 protein: ASSPSGGVNEQF
V gene: TRBV28; J gene: TRBJ2-1; clone size: .; CDR3 protein: ASSLGSGFREQF
V gene: TRBV19; J gene: TRBJ1-5; clone size: .; CDR3 protein: ASITGGLNQPQH
V gene: TRBV6-2/TRBV6-3; J gene: TRBJ1-5; clone size: .; CDR3 protein: ASSYSPSEPQH
V gene: TRBV7-9; J gene: TRBJ1-3; clone size: once; CDR3 protein: ASSLGQPGSGNTIY
V gene: TRBV20-1; J gene: TRBJ2-1; clone size: .; CDR3 protein: SAREGSPRF
V gene: TRBV5-6; J gene: TRBJ1-1; clone size: once; CDR3 protein: ASSSARDRAPNTEAF
V gene: TRBV3-1/TRBV3-2; J gene: TRBJ2-7; clone size: .; CDR3 protein: ASSQDPSLEY
V gene: TRBV4-2; J gene: TRBJ1-5; clone size: .; CDR3 protein: ASSQGRTGGLDQPQH
V gene: TRBV28; J gene: TRBJ2-5; clone size: .; CDR3 protein: ASSPLTATQETQY
V gene: TRBV27; J gene: TRBJ1-4; clone size: .; CDR3 protein: ASSVSRVGNEKLF
V gene: TRBV19; J gene: TRBJ1-4; clone size: .; CDR3 protein: ASRGRRLTTNEKLF
V gene: TRBV28; J gene: TRBJ2-7; clone size: .; CDR3 protein: ASSTTSGGSYEQY
V gene: TRBV24-1; J gene: TRBJ2-5; clone size: .; CDR3 protein: ATSAASPETQY